This TCR delta chain derives from a study of delta chains in infants with herpesvirus infections (dated by TCRdb to 2023 to 2025). Some background on the complete study: The study prospectively followed a Ugandan infant birth cohort from birth to characterize gammadelta T cell responses to primary cytomegalovirus (CMV) infection. The study searched for a public fetal Vdelta1/Vgamma8 gammadelta TCR clonotype in infants who acquired CMV infection after birth. Using PBMC, gammadelta TCRs were sequenced for approximately 20 CMV-infected infants, one of whom was congenitally infected, and for under 10 CMV-uninfected infants who had enough sample available. Blood samples from the infants were grouped into approximate ages of 1.5, 4, 8 and 12 months. Previously published Belgian fetal and cord blood gammadelta TCR data were included only for comparison and were not generated in this cohort. The research as a whole found: Public-clonotype frequency among Vdelta1 cells appeared to correlate inversely with age at infection and decayed rapidly, seemingly not persisting beyond about two months. The public Vdelta1 clonotype was detected in about 20% of the 18 CMV-infected infants, namely three infected postnatally before 120 days of age and the congenitally infected infant. Detection of the public clonotype was limited to the first time point after infection, and the public clonotype was not found in uninfected infants or in infants infected after 120 days. The public clonotype might still be present below the detection limit in CMV-uninfected infants. A small sample size and the lack of race- or environment-matched controls were noted by the authors, because CMV is acquired by nearly all Ugandans before adulthood.

The CDR3 spans 15 residues, from the cysteine through the phenylalanine. The read is trimmed to its CDR3 DNA, 45 bases read in frame from base 1. CDR1 and CDR2 are read off the germline V gene as TSWWSYY and QGS. Trimming takes 3 bases off V and 6 bases off J; junction bases not matched to a gene: 8. Pregnant women getting prenatal care were recruited in Kampala, Uganda, and their infants were enrolled; maternal HIV status had to be documented. Weekly visits were made to families, and infant clinical information, oral swabs and peripheral blood were collected beginning at 6 weeks of age and every 4 months thereafter. Blood was drawn into heparin tubes, and PBMC were separated by Ficoll-Paque density gradient centrifugation and then cryopreserved. Libraries came from RT-PCR. TCR cDNA was generated by reverse transcription of PBMC RNA with SuperScript II and gamma-chain- and delta-chain-specific primers. After purification with AMPure XP beads, the cDNA was amplified and indexed with Illumina adapters using the Nextera XT Index Kit. An Illumina MiSeq with a V2 300-cycle kit was used to sequence the gammadelta TCR libraries. As for how the authors treated the data: Using MiXCR v2.1.12, CDR3 sequences were assembled, and reads were mapped onto D, J and V genes obtained from GenBank. VDJtools v1.2.1 was used to carry out repertoire analyses of the CDR3 clonotypes. Via CATT, TCRdb reprocessed the public reads, and rows with identical DNA were then joined. These V and J calls are TCRdb output, not the study's own analysis. Across this sample there are about 850 delta-chain clones, with about 20% seen only once. The ten largest clones represent more than 10% of the sample.

By sample share, this clone is large (0.1 to 1%). This receptor's antigen is unknown. Within one base of it there is no much larger clone, and no base qualities were kept. Sequences were derived from peripheral blood, sampled at time point 2 of longitudinal follow-up. The receptor comes from a human donor who was a Ugandan infant, either HIV-exposed or HIV-unexposed (not recorded which). The sequence links TRDV1 to TRDJ1, with 9 middle bases fitting TRDD3. The nucleotides are TGTGCTCTTGGGGATTTCCTACGGGGGATACATAAACTCATCTTT. It codes for CALGDFLRGIHKLIF.